These 20 T cell receptor beta chains came from one sample sequenced in a study of T cell responses to AZD1222 COVID-19 vaccine. The method was immunoSEQ multiplex PCR; TCRdb's version includes in-frame clones alone and lacks a portion of them. The sample includes approximately 100,000 clones, about 86% seen only once; the top ten take around 1.5%. Source: peripheral blood, taken on day 0 of AZD1222 vaccination. The origin of the receptors is an adult in good health.

The V and J genes are TRBV4-1 and TRBJ2-3; D unclear. V gave up 1 base and J gave up 4 bases, with 3 bases separating them. This CDR3 contains 12 residues. Per germline, CDR1 MGHRA and CDR2 YSYEKL. The CDR3 DNA reads as TGCGCCAGCAGCCAAGGACCAGATACGCAGTATTTT. Its protein product is CASSQGPDTQYF.

This rearrangement joins TRBV5-5 to TRBJ2-1; 9 nucleotides line up with TRBD1. The germline CDR1 and CDR2 sequences are SGHKS and YYEKEE (reference sequence). The CDR3 contains 16 residues. Trimming took 4 bases from V and 7 from J; bases not matched to a gene: 12. The DNA for the CDR3 is TGTGCCAGCAGCGTGGACAGGGGCCGGGTCATGAATGAGCAGTTCTTC. Amino acids: CASSVDRGRVMNEQFF. The full variable domain, in which reference TRBV5-5 and TRBJ2-1 provide the parts outside the CDR3, is DAGVTQSPTHLIKTRGQQVTLRCSPISGHKSVSWYQQVLGQGPQFIFQYYEKEERGRGNFPDRFSARQFPNYSSELNVNALLLGDSALYLCASSVDRGRVMNEQFFGPGTRLTVL.

The rearrangement joins TRBV2 to TRBJ1-5; D gene unclear. The germline V and J ends were trimmed by 2 bases and 0 bases, with 14 bases remaining between them. The CDR3 covers 17 residues. Germline values: CDR1 SNHLY, CDR2 FYNNEI. The chain's CDR3 is CASSELAVWTSNQPQHF. CDR3 in DNA: TGTGCCAGCAGTGAATTAGCAGTTTGGACTAGCAATCAGCCCCAGCATTTT.

This rearrangement joins TRBV5-3 to TRBJ2-7; 7 nucleotides match TRBD1. TRBV5-3 has ORF status, its function being uncertain. Trimming took 7 bases from V and 2 from J; bases not matched to a gene: 6. This CDR3 contains 13 residues. CDR3 protein: CARRDRETYEQYF. In DNA, the CDR3 is TGTGCCAGACGTGACAGGGAGACCTACGAGCAGTACTTC.

The rearrangement joins TRBV9 to TRBJ2-1; 10 bases fit TRBD2. V trimming: 4 bases; J trimming: 5 bases; junction bases outside the gene matches: 6. The CDR3 runs 15 residues. The germline V gene has CDR1 SGDLS and CDR2 YYNGEE. CDR3 residues: CASSKLAGLNNEQFF. CDR3 DNA sequence: TGTGCCAGCAGCAAACTAGCGGGACTCAACAATGAGCAGTTCTTC.

The V gene is TRBV7-2, the J gene TRBJ2-7; D might be TRBD2 (6 bases). The CDR3 is made up of 13 amino acids. V lost 4 bases and J lost 3, with 10 bases in between. Germline V gene lookup returns CDR1 SGHTA and CDR2 FQGNSA. The CDR3 sequence: CASSSRGNYEQYF. The CDR3, as DNA: TGTGCCAGCAGCTCCCGCGGGAACTACGAGCAGTACTTC.

V is TRBV19 and J is TRBJ1-5; weak D call: TRBD1 (6 bases). This CDR3 contains 14 residues. Between the trimmed V and J ends, which lost 2 bases and 2 bases, there was a span of 7 bases. The germline gives CDR1 LNHDA, CDR2 SQIVND (reference sequence). The CDR3 DNA is TGTGCCAGTAGTATAAAGGGGGGCAATCAGCCCCAGCATTTT. Translation gives CASSIKGGNQPQHF.

The count of this clone is one. J is TRBJ1-5 and V is TRBV2; tentatively, D is TRBD1 (6 bases). CDR1 is SNHLY and CDR2 is FYNNEI in the germline V gene. V was trimmed by 2 bases and J by 6 bases, leaving 8 bases between them. The CDR3 is made up of 13 amino acids. CDR3 region: CASSEWGAQPQHF. The CDR3 DNA reads as TGTGCCAGCAGTGAATGGGGGGCTCAGCCCCAGCATTTT.

The chain combines TRBV4-1 with TRBJ2-1, with TRBD2 matching over 15 bases. The germline gives CDR1 MGHRA, CDR2 YSYEKL. The ends lost 1 base at V and 4 bases at J; junction bases unmatched: 14. CDR3 length: 21 amino acids. CDR3 amino acids: CASSQGAGTSGRQFFYNEQFF. In DNA, the CDR3 is TGCGCCAGCAGCCAAGGGGCTGGGACTAGCGGGAGGCAATTCTTTTACAATGAGCAGTTCTTC.

The chain joins TRBV28 to TRBJ2-7; TRBD1 agrees at 7 bases. Per germline, CDR1 MDHEN and CDR2 SYDVKM. V lost 5 bases to trimming and J lost 2 bases; unmatched junction nucleotides: 9. The CDR3 has 15 amino acids. CDR3 amino acids: CASSTTGTAAYEQYF. As DNA, the CDR3 is TGTGCCAGCAGTACTACCGGGACAGCTGCCTACGAGCAGTACTTC.

The rearrangement joins TRBV30 to TRBJ1-1; 7 bases are a match to TRBD1. CDR1 and CDR2 from the germline V gene are GTSNPN and SVGIG (reference sequence). The CDR3 has 13 amino acids. After removal of 4 bases from V and 3 bases from J, the junction contained 5 bases not matched to a gene. The CDR3 sequence is CAWTPTGYTEAFF. The DNA for the CDR3 is TGTGCCTGGACCCCGACAGGGTACACTGAAGCTTTCTTT.

This rearrangement joins TRBV30 to TRBJ1-2, with no clear D. With 3 bases removed from V and 6 bases from J, the gap between germline ends came to 14 bases. CDR3 length: 13 amino acids. CDR1 is GTSNPN and CDR2 is SVGIG in the germline V gene (reference sequence). The CDR3 nucleotides read TGTGCCTGGAGGAGGCCTAGCGTTAATGGCTACACCTTC. Translation: CAWRRPSVNGYTF.

The chain is built from TRBV29-1 and TRBJ2-5, with 8 bases matching TRBD1. Trimming cost V 6 bases and J 2 bases; bases outside gene matches: 5. The CDR3 covers 13 residues. CDR1 is SQVTM and CDR2 is ANQGSEA in the germline V gene. CDR3 in amino acids: CSVRDRLQETQYF. The CDR3, as DNA: TGCAGCGTCCGGGACAGGCTTCAAGAGACCCAGTACTTC. The full variable domain, with the rest looked up from reference TRBV29-1 and TRBJ2-5, is SAVISQKPSRDICQRGTSLTIQCQVDSQVTMMFWYRQQPGQSLTLIATANQGSEATYESGFVIDKFPISRPNLTFSTLTVSNMSPEDSSIYLCSVRDRLQETQYFGPGTRLLVL.

This clone was counted once. V and J are TRBV5-1 and TRBJ2-2; possibly TRBD2 for D (6 bases). The germline V and J ends were trimmed by 4 bases and 6 bases, with 13 bases remaining between them. In germline, CDR1 is SGHRS, CDR2 YFSETQ. The CDR3 contains 14 residues. The CDR3 coding sequence is TGCGCCAGCAGCCAGGGAGGTTTGGCCGGGGAGCTGTTTTTT. It encodes CASSQGGLAGELFF.

V is TRBV28 and J is TRBJ2-5; perhaps TRBD2 as D (7 bases). Germline V CDR1 and CDR2: MDHEN, SYDVKM. V was clipped by 3 bases and J by 4 bases, with 12 bases between them. The length of the CDR3 is 14 residues. The CDR3 DNA reads TGTGCCAGCAGTTTCTCAAGGGGGGGAGAGACCCAGTACTTC. It specifies CASSFSRGGETQYF.

As for this clone: This same CDR3 is encoded by further DNA sequences in the sample. The chain combines TRBV20-1 with TRBJ1-1; D uncertain. CDR3 size: 10 residues. Trimming took 5 bases from V and 5 from J, leaving 6 bases between them. Germline CDR1 DFQATT, CDR2 SNEGSKA (reference sequence). DNA for the CDR3: TGCAGTGCTCGCCAGACTGAAGCTTTCTTT. Translation: CSARQTEAFF.

The gene calls are TRBV7-2 and TRBJ2-3; D may be TRBD1 (7 bases). The CDR3 contains 15 residues. Trimming removed 5 bases at V and 0 bases at J, with 12 bases between. Germline CDR1 is SGHTA and CDR2 is FQGNSA. CDR3: CASSPRGDSTDTQYF. Written as DNA, the CDR3 is TGTGCCAGCAGCCCCAGGGGGGACAGCACAGATACGCAGTATTTT.

This sequence joins TRBV11-3 and TRBJ2-7, with 8 bases aligning to TRBD2. Germline CDR1 and CDR2: SGHNT and YENEEA. V dropped 0 bases and J dropped 6; count of bases not matched to a gene: 1. The CDR3 extends over 13 amino acids. The CDR3 is CASSLEGTSEQYF. The CDR3 DNA is TGTGCCAGCAGCTTAGAGGGGACTAGCGAGCAGTACTTC.

The V and J genes are TRBV7-2 and TRBJ2-7; unclear D gene. The CDR3 length is 11 residues. The V end lost 6 bases, the J end lost 3 bases, and 6 bases lay between the germline ends. CDR1 and CDR2 (germline): SGHTA, FQGNSA. This CDR3 is CASSNYYEQYF. The CDR3 DNA follows: TGTGCCAGCAGTAATTACTACGAGCAGTACTTC.

The rearrangement uses TRBV3-1 (or the pseudogene TRBV3-2) and TRBJ2-2; 9 bases line up with TRBD2. There are 14 residues in the CDR3. J was trimmed by 8 bases and V by 3 bases; bases with no gene match: 4. CDR1 and CDR2 from the germline V gene are LGHDT and YNNKEL (reference sequence). The CDR3 nucleotides read TGTGCCAGCAGCCATTCTAGCGGGGTGGGGGAGCTGTTTTTT. Protein sequence: CASSHSSGVGELFF.